The clone carrying this T cell receptor (beta chain) was seen at least ten times. The germline V gene has CDR1 SGHKS and CDR2 YYEKEE (reference sequence). The germline V and J ends were trimmed by 1 base and 1 base, with 9 bases remaining between them. The CDR3 length is 15 residues. The record originates from a study of CD8 T cells in ankylosing spondylitis. TCRdb re-called the 5' RACE reads with MiXCR, one entry per CDR3 protein. The data show around 130,000 distinct CDR3 sequences, with around 7% seen just once and 9% to 15% held by the top ten. This sequence joins TRBV5-5 and TRBJ2-1; D gene ambiguous. Sequencing was performed on blood, either unsorted or a sorted T cell fraction (not recorded which). The clonotype was recovered from a male donor with ankylosing spondylitis or in good health (not recorded which). The CDR3 loop is CASSLFLGSYNEQFF. Written as DNA, the CDR3 is TGTGCCAGCAGCTTGTTTCTGGGTTCCTACAATGAGCAGTTCTTC.